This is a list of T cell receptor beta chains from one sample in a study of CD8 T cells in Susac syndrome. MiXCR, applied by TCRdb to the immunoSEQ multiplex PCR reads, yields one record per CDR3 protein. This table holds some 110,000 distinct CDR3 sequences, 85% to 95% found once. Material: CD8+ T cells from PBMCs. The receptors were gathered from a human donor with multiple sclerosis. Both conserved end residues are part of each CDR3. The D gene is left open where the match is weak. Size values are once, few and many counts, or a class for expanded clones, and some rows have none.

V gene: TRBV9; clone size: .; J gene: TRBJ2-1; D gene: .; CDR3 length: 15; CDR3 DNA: TGTGCCAGCAGCGTAGTCGGGGCCACCTACAATGAGCAGTTCTTC; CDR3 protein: CASSVVGATYNEQFF
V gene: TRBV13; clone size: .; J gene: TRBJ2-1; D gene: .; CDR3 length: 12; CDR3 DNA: TGTGCCAGCGCGGGACAGACAAATGAGCAGTTCTTC; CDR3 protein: CASAGQTNEQFF
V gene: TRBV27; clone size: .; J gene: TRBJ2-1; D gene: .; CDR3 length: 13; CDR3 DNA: TGTGCCAGCAGCCCTTACAGGGACCATGAGCAGTTCTTC; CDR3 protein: CASSPYRDHEQFF
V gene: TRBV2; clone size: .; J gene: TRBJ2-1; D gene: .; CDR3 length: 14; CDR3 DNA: TGTGCCAGCAGTGAGAAGGTTAGATACAATGAGCAGTTCTTC; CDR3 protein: CASSEKVRYNEQFF
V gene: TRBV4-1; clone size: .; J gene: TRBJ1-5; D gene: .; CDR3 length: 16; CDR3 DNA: TGCGCCAGCAGCCAAGATTGGAATCGGGGCAATCAGCCCCAGCATTTT; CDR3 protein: CASSQDWNRGNQPQHF
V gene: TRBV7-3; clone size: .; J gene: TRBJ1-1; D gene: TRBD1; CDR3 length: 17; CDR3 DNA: TGTGCCAGCAGCCATGTTGGGACAGGGGTGGGTGGCACTGAAGCTTTCTTT; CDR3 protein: CASSHVGTGVGGTEAFF
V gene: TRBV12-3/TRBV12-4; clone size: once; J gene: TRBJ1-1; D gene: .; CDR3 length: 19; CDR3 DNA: TGTGCCAGCAGTCCCCAAGGAAGCTGGAGCCTTCGATCGGACACTGAAGCTTTCTTT; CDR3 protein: CASSPQGSWSLRSDTEAFF
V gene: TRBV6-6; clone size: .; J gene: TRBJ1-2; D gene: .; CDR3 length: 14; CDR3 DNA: TGTGCCAGCAGTTACTTAAGGACTCGGTACGGCTACACCTTC; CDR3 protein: CASSYLRTRYGYTF
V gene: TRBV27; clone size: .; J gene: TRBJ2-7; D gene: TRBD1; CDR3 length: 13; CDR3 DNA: TGTGCCAGCAGTTTACGACAGGGTTACGAGCAGTACTTC; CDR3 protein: CASSLRQGYEQYF
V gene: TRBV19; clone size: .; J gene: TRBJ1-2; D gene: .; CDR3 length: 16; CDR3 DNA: TGTGCCAGTAGTATAGCCCGGGGGCAAGCTAACTATGGCTACACCTTC; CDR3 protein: CASSIARGQANYGYTF
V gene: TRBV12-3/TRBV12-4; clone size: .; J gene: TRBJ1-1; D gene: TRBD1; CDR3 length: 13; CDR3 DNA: TGTGCCAGCAGTCCACAGGGGAAATCTGAAGCTTTCTTT; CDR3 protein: CASSPQGKSEAFF
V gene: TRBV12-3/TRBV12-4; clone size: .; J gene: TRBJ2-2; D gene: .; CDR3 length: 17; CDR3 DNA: TGTGCCAGCAGTTTTCGGTATCCGGGACGGAACACCGGGGAGCTGTTTTTT; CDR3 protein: CASSFRYPGRNTGELFF
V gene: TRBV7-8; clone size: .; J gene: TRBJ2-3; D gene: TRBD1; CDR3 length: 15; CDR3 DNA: TGTGCCAGCACCTCCGGGACAGGGGATGGAGATACGCAGTATTTT; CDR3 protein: CASTSGTGDGDTQYF
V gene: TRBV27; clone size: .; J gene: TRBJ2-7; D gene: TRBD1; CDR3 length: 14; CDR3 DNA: TGTGCCAGCAGTCTCGGGACAGCCAAATACGAGCAGTACTTC; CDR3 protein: CASSLGTAKYEQYF
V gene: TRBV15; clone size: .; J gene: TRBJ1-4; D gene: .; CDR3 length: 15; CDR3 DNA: TGTGCCACCAGCAGAGCCCGGGGGAGTAATGAAAAACTGTTTTTT; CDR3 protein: CATSRARGSNEKLFF
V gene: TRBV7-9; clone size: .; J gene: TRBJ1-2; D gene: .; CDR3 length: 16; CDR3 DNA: TGTGCCAGCAGTTCTCCGGGGCGAGGGCCAACTAATGGCTACACCTTC; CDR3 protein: CASSSPGRGPTNGYTF
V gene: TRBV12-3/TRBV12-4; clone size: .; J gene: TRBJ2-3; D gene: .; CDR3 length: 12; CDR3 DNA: TGTGCCAGCAGTTTTTTGACAGATACGCAGTATTTT; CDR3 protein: CASSFLTDTQYF
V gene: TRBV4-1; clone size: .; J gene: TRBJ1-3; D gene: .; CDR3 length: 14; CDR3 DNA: TGCGCCAGCAGCCAAGCCAGGGATGGGGCCACCATATATTTT; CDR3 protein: CASSQARDGATIYF
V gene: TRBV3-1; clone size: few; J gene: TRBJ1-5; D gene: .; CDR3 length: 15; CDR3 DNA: TGTGCCAGCAGCCAAACGACAGGCAGCAATCAGCCCCAGCATTTT; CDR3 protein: CASSQTTGSNQPQHF
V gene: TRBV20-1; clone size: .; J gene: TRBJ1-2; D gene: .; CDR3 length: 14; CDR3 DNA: TGCAGTGCCGTACAGATGGCAGGGAGGGATGGCTACACCTTC; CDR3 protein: CSAVQMAGRDGYTF
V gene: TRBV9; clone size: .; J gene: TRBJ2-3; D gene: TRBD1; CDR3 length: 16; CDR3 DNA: TGTGCCAGCAGCGAGACCCCAGGGGGCTCCACAGATACGCAGTATTTT; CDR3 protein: CASSETPGGSTDTQYF
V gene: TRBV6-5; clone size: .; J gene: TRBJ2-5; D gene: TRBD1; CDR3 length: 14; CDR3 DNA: TGTGCCAGCAGCCTCGACAGGGCGGAGGAGACCCAGTACTTC; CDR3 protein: CASSLDRAEETQYF
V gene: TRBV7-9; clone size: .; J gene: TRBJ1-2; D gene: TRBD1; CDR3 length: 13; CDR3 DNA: TGTGCCAGCAGCTTGGGACAGGGAAAGGGCTACACCTTC; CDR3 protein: CASSLGQGKGYTF
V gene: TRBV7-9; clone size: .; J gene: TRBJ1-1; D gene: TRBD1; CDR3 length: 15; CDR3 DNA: TGTGCCAGCAGCTCCACAGGGGGGATGAACACTGAAGCTTTCTTT; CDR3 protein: CASSSTGGMNTEAFF
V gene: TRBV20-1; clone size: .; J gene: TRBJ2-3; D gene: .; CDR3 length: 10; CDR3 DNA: TGCAGTGCTAAAACAGATACGCAGTATTTT; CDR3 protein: CSAKTDTQYF
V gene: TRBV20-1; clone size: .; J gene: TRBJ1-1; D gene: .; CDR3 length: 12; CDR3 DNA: TGCAGTGCTAACCCAAGGAACACTGAAGCTTTCTTT; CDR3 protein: CSANPRNTEAFF
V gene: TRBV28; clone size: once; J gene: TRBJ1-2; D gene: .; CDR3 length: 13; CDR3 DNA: TGTGCCAGCACCCTGGGGTCAAACTATGGCTACACCTTC; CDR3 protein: CASTLGSNYGYTF
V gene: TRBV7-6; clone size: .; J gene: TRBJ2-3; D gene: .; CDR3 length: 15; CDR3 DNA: TGTGCCAGCAGCCCACTCGGGGAGGCCGGGTGGGCGCAGTATTTT; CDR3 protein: CASSPLGEAGWAQYF
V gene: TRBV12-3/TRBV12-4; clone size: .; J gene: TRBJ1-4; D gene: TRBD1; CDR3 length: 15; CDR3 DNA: TGTGCCAGCACCTCGTTGACAGGGGGAAGTGAAAAACTGTTTTTT; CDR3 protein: CASTSLTGGSEKLFF
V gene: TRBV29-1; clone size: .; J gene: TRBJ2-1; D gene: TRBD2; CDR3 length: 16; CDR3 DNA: TGCAGCGTTGAAGGAGGGGAACTAGCGGGGGTTAATGAGCAGTTCTTC; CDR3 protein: CSVEGGELAGVNEQFF
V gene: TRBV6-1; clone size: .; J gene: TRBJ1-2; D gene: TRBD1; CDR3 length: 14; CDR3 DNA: TGTGCCAGCAGTGAATACCGGACAGGTGATGGCTACACCTTC; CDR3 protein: CASSEYRTGDGYTF
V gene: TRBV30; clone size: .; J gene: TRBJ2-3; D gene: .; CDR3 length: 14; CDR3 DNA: TGTGCCTGGGAAAAAGGGGGTTCGACAGATACGCAGTATTTT; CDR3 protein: CAWEKGGSTDTQYF
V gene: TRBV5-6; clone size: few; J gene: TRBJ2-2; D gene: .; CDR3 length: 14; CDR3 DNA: TGTGCCAGCAGCTTGGGAGGGGTCACCGGGGAGCTGTTTTTT; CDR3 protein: CASSLGGVTGELFF
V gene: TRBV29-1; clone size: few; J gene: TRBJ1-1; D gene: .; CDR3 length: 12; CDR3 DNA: TGCAGCGTTGGGGCAGCGAACACTGAAGCTTTCTTT; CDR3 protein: CSVGAANTEAFF
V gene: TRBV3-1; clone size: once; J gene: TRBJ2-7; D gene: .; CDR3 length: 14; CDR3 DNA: TGTGCCAGCAGCGTCGTCGCGGGGACCTACGAGCAGTACTTC; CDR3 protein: CASSVVAGTYEQYF
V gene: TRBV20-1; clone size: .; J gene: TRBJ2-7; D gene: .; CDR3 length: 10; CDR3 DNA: TGCAGTGCTCGTTTCTACGAGCAGTACTTC; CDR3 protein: CSARFYEQYF
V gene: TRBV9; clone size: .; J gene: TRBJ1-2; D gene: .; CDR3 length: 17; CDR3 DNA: TGTGCCAGCAGCTCTCCGAGACAGGCGAGCGGGGCCTATGGCTACACCTTC; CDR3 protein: CASSSPRQASGAYGYTF
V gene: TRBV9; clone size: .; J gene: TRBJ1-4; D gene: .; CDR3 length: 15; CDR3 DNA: TGTGCCAGCAGCGTACGGGGCAGAAAAAATGAAAAACTGTTTTTT; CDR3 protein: CASSVRGRKNEKLFF
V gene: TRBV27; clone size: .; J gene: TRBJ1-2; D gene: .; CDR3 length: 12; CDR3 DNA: TGTGCCAGCATGGGTACCAACTATGGCTACACCTTC; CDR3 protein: CASMGTNYGYTF
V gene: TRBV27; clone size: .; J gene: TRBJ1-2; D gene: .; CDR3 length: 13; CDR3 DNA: TGTGCCAGCAGCCTATCTGGAGGCTATGGCTACACCTTC; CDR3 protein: CASSLSGGYGYTF
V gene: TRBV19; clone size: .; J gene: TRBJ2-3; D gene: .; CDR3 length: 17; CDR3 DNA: TGTGCCAGTAGTAAAAGATCAGGCAGGCCCAGCACAGATACGCAGTATTTT; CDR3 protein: CASSKRSGRPSTDTQYF
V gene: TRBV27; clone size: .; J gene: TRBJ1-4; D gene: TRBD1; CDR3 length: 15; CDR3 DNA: TGTGCCAGCAGCCAGGACAGGGAGACTAATGAAAAACTGTTTTTT; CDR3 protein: CASSQDRETNEKLFF
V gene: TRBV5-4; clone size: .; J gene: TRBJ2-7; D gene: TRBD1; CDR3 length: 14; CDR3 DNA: TGTGCCAGCAGCGGGGGACAGGGAGGGTACGAGCAGTACTTC; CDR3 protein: CASSGGQGGYEQYF
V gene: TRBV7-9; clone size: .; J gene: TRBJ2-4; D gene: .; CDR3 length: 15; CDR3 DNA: TGTGCCAGCAGCTTAGCGCAGGGGGCCAAAAACATTCAGTACTTC; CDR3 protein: CASSLAQGAKNIQYF
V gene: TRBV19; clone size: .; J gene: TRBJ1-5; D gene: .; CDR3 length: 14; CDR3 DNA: TGTGCCAGTAGTATGGGGTTCGGAAATCAGCCCCAGCATTTT; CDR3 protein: CASSMGFGNQPQHF